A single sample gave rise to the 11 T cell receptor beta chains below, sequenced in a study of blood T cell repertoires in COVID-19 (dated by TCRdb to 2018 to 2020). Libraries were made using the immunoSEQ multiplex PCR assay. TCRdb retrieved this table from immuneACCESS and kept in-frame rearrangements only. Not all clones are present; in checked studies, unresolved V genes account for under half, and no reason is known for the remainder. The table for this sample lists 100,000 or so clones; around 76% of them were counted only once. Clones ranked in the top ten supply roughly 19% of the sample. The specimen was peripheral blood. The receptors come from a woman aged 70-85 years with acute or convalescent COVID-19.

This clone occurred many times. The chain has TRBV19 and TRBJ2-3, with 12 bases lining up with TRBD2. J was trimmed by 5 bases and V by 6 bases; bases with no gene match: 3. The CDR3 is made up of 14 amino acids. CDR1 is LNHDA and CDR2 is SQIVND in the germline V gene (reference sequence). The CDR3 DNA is TGTGCCAGTAGGGCTAGCGGGGGGGGAGATACGCAGTATTTT. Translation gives CASRASGGGDTQYF.

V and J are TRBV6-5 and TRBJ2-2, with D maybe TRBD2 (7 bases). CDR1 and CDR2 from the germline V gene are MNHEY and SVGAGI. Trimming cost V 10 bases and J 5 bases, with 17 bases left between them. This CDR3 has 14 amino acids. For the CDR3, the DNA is TGTGCCATCACTGGGGGGGGCCGAACCGGGGAGCTGTTTTTT. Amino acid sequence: CAITGGGRTGELFF.

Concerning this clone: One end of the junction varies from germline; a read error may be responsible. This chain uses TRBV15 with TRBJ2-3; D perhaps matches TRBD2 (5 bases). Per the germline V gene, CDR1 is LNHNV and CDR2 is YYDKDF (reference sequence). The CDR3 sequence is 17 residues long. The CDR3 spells CATSRVFREPGTYTQYF. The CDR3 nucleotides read TGTGCCACCAGCAGAGTCTTTAGGGAGCCTGGCACATATACGCAGTATTTT.

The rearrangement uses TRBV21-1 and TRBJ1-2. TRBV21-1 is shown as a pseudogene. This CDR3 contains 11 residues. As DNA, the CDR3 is TGTGCCAGCAAGGGGGGGTATGGCTACACCTTC. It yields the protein CASKGGYGYTF.

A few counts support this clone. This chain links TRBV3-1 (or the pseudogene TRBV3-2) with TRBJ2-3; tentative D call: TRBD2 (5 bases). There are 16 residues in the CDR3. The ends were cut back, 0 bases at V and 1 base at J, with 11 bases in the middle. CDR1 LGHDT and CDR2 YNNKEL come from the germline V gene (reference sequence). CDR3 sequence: CASSQDEDFRTDTQYF. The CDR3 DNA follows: TGTGCCAGCAGCCAAGACGAGGACTTCCGCACAGATACGCAGTATTTT.

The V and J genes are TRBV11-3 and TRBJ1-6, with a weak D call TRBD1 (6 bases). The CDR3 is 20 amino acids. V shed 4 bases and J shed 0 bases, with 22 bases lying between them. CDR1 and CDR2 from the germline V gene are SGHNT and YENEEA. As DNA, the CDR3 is TGTGCCAGCAGCTCTTTATTAACAGGGTATCCGGGCTCCTATAATTCACCCCTCCACTTT. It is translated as CASSSLLTGYPGSYNSPLHF.

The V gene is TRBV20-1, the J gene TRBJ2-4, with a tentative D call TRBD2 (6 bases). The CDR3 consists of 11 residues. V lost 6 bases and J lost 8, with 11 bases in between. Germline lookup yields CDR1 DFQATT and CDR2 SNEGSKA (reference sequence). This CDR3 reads CSAAGKDIQYF. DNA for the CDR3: TGCAGTGCCGCGGGGAAGGACATTCAGTACTTC.

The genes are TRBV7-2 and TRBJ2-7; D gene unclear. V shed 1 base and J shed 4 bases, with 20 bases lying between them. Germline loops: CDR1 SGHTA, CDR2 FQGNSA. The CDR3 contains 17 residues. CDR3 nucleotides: TGTGCCAGCAGCTTAGTGGTAGGTTCGGGTCGGCTTTACGAGCAGTACTTC. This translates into CASSLVVGSGRLYEQYF.

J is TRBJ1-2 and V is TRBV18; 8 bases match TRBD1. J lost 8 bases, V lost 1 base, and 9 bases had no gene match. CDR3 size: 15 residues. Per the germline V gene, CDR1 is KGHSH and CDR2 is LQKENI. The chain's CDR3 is CASSPRAGGEEGYTF. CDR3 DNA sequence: TGTGCCAGCTCACCACGAGCAGGGGGCGAAGAGGGCTACACCTTC.

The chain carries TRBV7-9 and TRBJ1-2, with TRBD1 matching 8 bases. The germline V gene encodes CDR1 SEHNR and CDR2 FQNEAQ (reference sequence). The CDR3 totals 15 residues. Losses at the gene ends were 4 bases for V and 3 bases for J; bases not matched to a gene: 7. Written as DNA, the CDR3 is TGTGCCAGCAGCTCAGGACAGGGCCCTCACTATGGCTACACCTTC. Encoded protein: CASSSGQGPHYGYTF.

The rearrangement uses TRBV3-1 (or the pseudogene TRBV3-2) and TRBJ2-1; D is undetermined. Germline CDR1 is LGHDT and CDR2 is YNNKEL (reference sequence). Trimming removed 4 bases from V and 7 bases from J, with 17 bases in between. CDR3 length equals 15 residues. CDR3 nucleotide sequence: TGTGCCAGCAGCCCCCAGCGCTTATCTCGGAATGAGCAGTTCTTC. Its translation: CASSPQRLSRNEQFF.